The TCR beta chain described here comes from a study of T cell changes during pregnancy in multiple sclerosis. Germline CDR1 is SGHVS and CDR2 is FQNEAQ. With 5 bases removed from V and 6 bases from J, the gap between germline ends came to 16 bases. This CDR3 has 14 amino acids. Sequenced by immunoSEQ multiplex PCR; TCRdb stores in-frame clones only, minus some. The profile covers tens of thousands of clones, with 90% to 95% appearing a single time and 0.39% taken by the ten largest. This sequence originates from a female donor with multiple sclerosis, enrolled in a pregnancy study. The chain is built from TRBV7-8 and TRBJ1-1; D is ambiguous. The sample was CD4+ T cells from peripheral blood mononuclear cells, taken in the second trimester of pregnancy. The CDR3 loop is CASSLALLGAEAFF. CDR3 DNA sequence: TGTGCCAGCAGCCTGGCCCTCCTGGGCGCTGAAGCTTTCTTT.